The 27 T cell receptor beta chains given below trace back to one sample, sequenced in a study of CXCR3-negative and CXCR3-positive naive CD8 T cells. Each TRB cDNA library was prepared by 5' RACE (with UMI labels). No DNA is given; TCRdb re-called the 5' RACE reads and lists each CDR3 protein once. The sample totals 130,000 or so distinct CDR3 sequences. Material: naive CXCR3- CD8+ T cells from blood. Subset denoted: CD45RO-CCR7+CD27+CD95- naive CD8+ T cells lacking CXCR3 (TNR3-). These receptors all stem from a human donor in good health. Some clones in this sample may be carry-over from other donors' samples.

The chain recombines TRBV9 with TRBJ2-1; TCRdb's assignment of TRBD1 cannot be checked, as there is no DNA. Germline V gene lookup returns CDR1 SGDLS and CDR2 YYNGEE. The CDR3 is made up of 17 amino acids. The CDR3 sequence is CASSVNRVGGSYNEQFF.

The V and J genes are TRBV29-1 and TRBJ2-7; TCRdb lists TRBD1, though no DNA is available to test this call. The V gene's germline CDR1 is SQVTM and CDR2 ANQGSEA. The CDR3 spans 14 residues. The CDR3 region is CSVFSRQGDYEQYF.

This rearrangement joins TRBV4-1 to TRBJ2-7; the D call of TRBD2 rests on TCRdb alone, since no DNA is present to check it. The CDR3 is 18 amino acids. Per the germline V gene, CDR1 is MGHRA and CDR2 is YSYEKL. CDR3 region: CASSQEDEASGFSYEQYF.

The V call is TRBV2, the J call TRBJ2-7; TCRdb designates TRBD1, a call that cannot be tested without DNA. Looked up from germline, CDR1 is SNHLY and CDR2 is FYNNEI. This CDR3 comprises 16 residues. CDR3 sequence: CASSEGFGAEAYEQYF.

The J gene is TRBJ2-3, the V gene TRBV7-6. The CDR3 consists of 15 residues. Germline V gene sequence: CDR1 SGHVS, CDR2 FNYEAQ. The CDR3 loop reads CASSSPTSSGYTQYF.

The CDR3 loop is CASTLSSGGHVSYEQYF. The chain uses TRBV7-2 and TRBJ2-7; TCRdb calls TRBD2, which cannot be checked without DNA. The CDR3 covers 17 residues. Looked up from germline, CDR1 is SGHTA and CDR2 is FQGNSA.

The chain employs TRBV11-2 and TRBJ2-1; checking the TCRdb D call of TRBD1 is not possible without DNA. The CDR3 has 17 amino acids. From germline, CDR1 is SGHAT and CDR2 FQNNGV. The CDR3 loop is CASSAQLQGEVRNEQFF. The variable domain in full, with the rest retrieved from reference TRBV11-2 and TRBJ2-1, is EAGVAQSPRYKIIEKRQSVAFWCNPISGHATLYWYQQILGQGPKLLIQFQNNGVVDDSQLPKDRFSAERLKGVDSTLKIQPAKLEDSAVYLCASSAQLQGEVRNEQFFGPGTRLTVL.

The chain is built from TRBV6-5 and TRBJ2-7; checking the TCRdb D call of TRBD1 is not possible without DNA. The CDR3 is 15 amino acids. Germline V CDR1 and CDR2: MNHEY, SVGAGI. The CDR3 sequence: CASSYWNREAYEQYF.

This chain uses TRBV6-4 with TRBJ1-2; TCRdb reports TRBD1, a call that lacks DNA to check it against. From germline, CDR1 is MRHNA and CDR2 SNTAGT. The CDR3 loop spans 16 amino acids. The CDR3 protein is CASIKRAGAANYGYTF.

The J gene is TRBJ2-7, the V gene TRBV6-6; TCRdb's assignment of TRBD2 cannot be checked, as there is no DNA. Germline CDR1 reads MNHNY; CDR2 reads SVGAGI (reference sequence). This CDR3 region has 16 residues. CDR3 protein: CASSSTRDSIVYEQYF.

The chain uses TRBV5-1 and TRBJ1-1. CDR3 length: 13 amino acids. CDR1 SGHRS and CDR2 YFSETQ come from the germline V gene. CDR3 loop: CASSLAEAYEAFF.

The V call is TRBV7-9, the J call TRBJ1-4; checking the TCRdb D call of TRBD1 is not possible without DNA. The CDR3 loop spans 16 amino acids. Germline CDR1 is SEHNR and CDR2 is FQNEAQ (reference sequence). CDR3 loop: CASSLARVTGNEKLFF.

This chain uses TRBV7-9 with TRBJ2-3; TCRdb designates TRBD1, a call that cannot be tested without DNA. Germline-derived CDR1 and CDR2 are SEHNR and FQNEAQ (reference sequence). This CDR3 contains 18 residues. CDR3 residues: CASSTRQRVFSSTDTQYF.

The V call is TRBV6-5, the J call TRBJ1-1; TCRdb's D call, TRBD1, is unchecked because there is no DNA. Germline V gene lookup returns CDR1 MNHEY and CDR2 SVGAGI. The CDR3 extends over 17 amino acids. CDR3 loop: CASSSPTWDTMNTEAFF.

This rearrangement joins TRBV7-9 to TRBJ2-7; TCRdb designates TRBD2, a call that cannot be tested without DNA. CDR1 and CDR2 (germline): SEHNR, FQNEAQ (reference sequence). CDR3 length: 13 amino acids. CDR3 sequence reads: CAIRLAGRYEQYF.

The chain is built from TRBV7-9 and TRBJ2-1; TCRdb indicates TRBD1, and absent DNA this call remains unverified. Germline lookup yields CDR1 SEHNR and CDR2 FQNEAQ (reference sequence). The CDR3 is 15 amino acids. CDR3: CASSLRAGGYNEQFF.

The CDR3 sequence: CASSVSGSLYEQYF. The genes are TRBV27 and TRBJ2-7. Germline CDR1 MNHEY, CDR2 SMNVEV (reference sequence). The CDR3 has 14 residues.

This chain uses TRBV15 with TRBJ2-7; the TRBD2 assignment by TCRdb is unverifiable without DNA. Germline V CDR1 and CDR2: LNHNV, YYDKDF (reference sequence). The CDR3 has 16 residues. The CDR3 is CATSRYPSGSSYEQYF. The variable domain in full, completed from reference TRBV15 and TRBJ2-7, reads DAMVIQNPRYQVTQFGKPVTLSCSQTLNHNVMYWYQQKSSQAPKLLFHYYDKDFNNEADTPDNFQSRRPNTSFCFLDIRSPGLGDTAMYLCATSRYPSGSSYEQYFGPGTRLTVT.

The J gene is TRBJ1-1, the V gene TRBV29-1; TCRdb's D gene call, TRBD1, goes unchecked for lack of DNA. Germline lookup yields CDR1 SQVTM and CDR2 ANQGSEA. The CDR3 spans 13 residues. CDR3 region: CSAEGDLNTEAFF.

The chain's CDR3 is CASSQEPRGHEQYF. The V call is TRBV14, the J call TRBJ2-7; TCRdb's D call, TRBD1, is unchecked because there is no DNA. The CDR3 sequence is 14 residues long. Germline CDR1 is SGHDN and CDR2 is FVKESK.

The V call is TRBV13, the J call TRBJ2-1; TCRdb's D call, TRBD2, is unchecked because there is no DNA. The CDR3 spans 16 residues. Germline values: CDR1 PRHDT, CDR2 FYEKMQ (reference sequence). The CDR3 sequence is CASSPPGLAGYNEQFF. The variable domain in full, completed from reference TRBV13 and TRBJ2-1, reads AAGVIQSPRHLIKEKRETATLKCYPIPRHDTVYWYQQGPGQDPQFLISFYEKMQSDKGSIPDRFSAQQFSDYHSELNMSSLELGDSALYFCASSPPGLAGYNEQFFGPGTRLTVL.

This rearrangement joins TRBV12-3 or TRBV12-4 to TRBJ2-5; TCRdb outputs TRBD2, but without DNA this stays unchecked. This CDR3 has 13 amino acids. The CDR3 region is CASTLAGMETQYF.

The chain links TRBV29-1 to TRBJ1-2; TCRdb returns TRBD1, unconfirmable since there is no DNA. From germline, CDR1 is SQVTM and CDR2 ANQGSEA. The CDR3 has 12 residues. The CDR3 loop reads CSARDRRYGYTF. The variable domain in full, completed from reference TRBV29-1 and TRBJ1-2, reads SAVISQKPSRDICQRGTSLTIQCQVDSQVTMMFWYRQQPGQSLTLIATANQGSEATYESGFVIDKFPISRPNLTFSTLTVSNMSPEDSSIYLCSARDRRYGYTFGSGTRLTVV.

The chain couples TRBV20-1 to TRBJ2-3; TCRdb selects TRBD1, and the lack of DNA leaves this call unchecked. Germline CDR1 is DFQATT and CDR2 is SNEGSKA (reference sequence). The CDR3 is 17 amino acids. CDR3 sequence reads: CSARVYLAGGATDTQYF.

The rearrangement uses TRBV28 and TRBJ2-2; checking the TCRdb D call of TRBD1 is not possible without DNA. Germline CDR1 and CDR2: MDHEN and SYDVKM. The CDR3 totals 15 residues. CDR3 residues: CASSLTGRFPGELFF.

The chain links TRBV10-3 to TRBJ2-7; TCRdb indicates TRBD2, and absent DNA this call remains unverified. This CDR3 has 11 amino acids. The germline V gene has CDR1 ENHRY and CDR2 SYGVKD. CDR3 protein: CAISGLAGAHF.

V usage is TRBV5-5 and J usage is TRBJ2-1; TCRdb reports TRBD2, a call that lacks DNA to check it against. There are 12 residues in the CDR3. The germline V gene has CDR1 SGHKS and CDR2 YYEKEE (reference sequence). The chain's CDR3 is CASSFNRDLEFF.